The entry below gives a single TCR beta chain sequence along with its context. The table came from immunoSEQ multiplex PCR; TCRdb's copy has only in-frame clones and leaves some out. The sample has around 100,000 clones; 70% to 85% are singletons. The data originate from a study of PD-L1 blockade in urothelial cancer. Whole-study context: At 3 weeks after treatment start (second dose) and again at 6 weeks, blood was analyzed.

Germline V CDR1 and CDR2: MNHEY, SMNVEV (reference sequence). J gave up 6 bases and V 3 bases, and 6 bases lay outside the gene matches. CDR3 length: 14 residues. This clonotype was obtained from a man aged 50 to 60 with urothelial cancer. The rearrangement links TRBV27 to TRBJ2-7; 9 positions match TRBD2. Here the sequenced sample was PBMCs, taken around atezolizumab (anti-PD-L1) treatment. CDR3 protein: CASSFRREGAEQYF. The CDR3 DNA is TGTGCCAGCAGTTTTCGGCGGGAGGGCGCCGAGCAGTACTTC.